This entry describes one T cell receptor beta chain. Sequencing used immunoSEQ multiplex PCR; TCRdb keeps in-frame clones, though not all of them. The table lists under 300,000 clones, around 90% of them singletons. This sample was taken from a study of blood T cell repertoires in COVID-19. The study recruited people aged about 18 to 95 years across 20 to 30 US areas. The length of the CDR3 is 14 residues. From germline, CDR1 is KGHDR and CDR2 SFDVKD. Trimming took 0 bases from V and 2 from J, leaving 6 bases between them. The V call is TRBV24-1, the J call TRBJ1-2, with no clear D. The specimen was PBMCs or T cells enriched from blood (not recorded which). This clonotype originated in a woman aged 40 to 50 with acute COVID-19. The CDR3 protein is CATSDLRRNYGYTF. The CDR3 DNA sequence: TGTGCCACCAGTGATTTGCGGAGAAACTATGGCTACACCTTC.